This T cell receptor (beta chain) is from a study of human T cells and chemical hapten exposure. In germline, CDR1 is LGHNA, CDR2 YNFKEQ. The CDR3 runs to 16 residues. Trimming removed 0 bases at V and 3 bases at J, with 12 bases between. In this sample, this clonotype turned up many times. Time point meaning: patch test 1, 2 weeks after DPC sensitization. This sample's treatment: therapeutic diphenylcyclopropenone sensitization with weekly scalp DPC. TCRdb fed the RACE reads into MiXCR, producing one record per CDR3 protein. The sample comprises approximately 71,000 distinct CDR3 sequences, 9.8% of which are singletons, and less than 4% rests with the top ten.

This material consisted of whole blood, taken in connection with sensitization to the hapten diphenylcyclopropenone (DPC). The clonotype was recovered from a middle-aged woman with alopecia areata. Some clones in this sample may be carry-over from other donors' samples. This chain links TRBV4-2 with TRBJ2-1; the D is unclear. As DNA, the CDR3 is TGTGCCAGCAGCCAAGAGACGTTCCTAGACTACAATGAGCAGTTCTTC. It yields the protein CASSQETFLDYNEQFF.